The following is a T cell receptor (beta chain) sequence with its context. Amplification used 60 Vbeta primers and 13 Jbeta primers. The assay was immunoSEQ multiplex PCR, and TCRdb's table has in-frame clones only and misses some. In the table there are under 150,000 clones, roughly 84% of which are singletons. This sample was taken from a study of cytomegalovirus exposure and HLA in healthy donors. The V end was cut by 0 bases, the J end by 5 bases, with 13 bases between. In germline, CDR1 is MNHNS, CDR2 SASEGT. The CDR3 sequence is 15 residues long. This sequence joins TRBV6-1 and TRBJ1-2, with D possibly being TRBD1 (5 bases). Sequencing was carried out using PBMCs. The receptor was derived from a girl aged 2 to 10 in good health and CMV-seronegative. CDR3 in amino acids: CASSEAGRETYGYTF. The CDR3 DNA follows: TGTGCCAGCAGTGAAGCAGGCAGGGAAACGTATGGCTACACCTTC.